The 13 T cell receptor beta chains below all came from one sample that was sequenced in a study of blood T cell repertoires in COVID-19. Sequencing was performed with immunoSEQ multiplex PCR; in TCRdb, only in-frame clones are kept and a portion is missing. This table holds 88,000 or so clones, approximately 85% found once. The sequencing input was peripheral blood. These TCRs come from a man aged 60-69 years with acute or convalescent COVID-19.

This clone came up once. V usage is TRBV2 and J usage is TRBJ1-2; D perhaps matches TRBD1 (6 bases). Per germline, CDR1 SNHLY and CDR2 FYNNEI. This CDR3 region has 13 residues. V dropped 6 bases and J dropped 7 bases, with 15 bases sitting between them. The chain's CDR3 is CASSGTLRGGYTF. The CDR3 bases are TGTGCCAGCAGCGGGACACTGAGAGGTGGCTACACCTTC.

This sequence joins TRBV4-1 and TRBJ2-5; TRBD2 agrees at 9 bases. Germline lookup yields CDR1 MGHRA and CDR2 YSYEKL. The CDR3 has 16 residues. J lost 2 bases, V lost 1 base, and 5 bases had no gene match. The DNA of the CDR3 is TGCGCCAGCAGCCAAGCCCCTAGCGGGGCGCAAGAGACCCAGTACTTC. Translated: CASSQAPSGAQETQYF.

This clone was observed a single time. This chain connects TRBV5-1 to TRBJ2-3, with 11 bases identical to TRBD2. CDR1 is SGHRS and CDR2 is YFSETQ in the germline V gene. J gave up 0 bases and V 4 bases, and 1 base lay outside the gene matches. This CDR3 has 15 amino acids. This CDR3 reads CASSRTSGSTDTQYF. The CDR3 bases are TGCGCCAGCAGCAGGACTAGCGGGAGCACAGATACGCAGTATTTT.

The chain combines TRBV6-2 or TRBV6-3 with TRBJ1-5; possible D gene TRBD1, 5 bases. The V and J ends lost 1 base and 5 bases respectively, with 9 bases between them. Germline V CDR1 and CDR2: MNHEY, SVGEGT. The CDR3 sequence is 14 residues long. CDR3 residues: CASSYLGVDQPQHF. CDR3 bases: TGTGCCAGCAGTTACTTAGGGGTAGATCAGCCCCAGCATTTT.

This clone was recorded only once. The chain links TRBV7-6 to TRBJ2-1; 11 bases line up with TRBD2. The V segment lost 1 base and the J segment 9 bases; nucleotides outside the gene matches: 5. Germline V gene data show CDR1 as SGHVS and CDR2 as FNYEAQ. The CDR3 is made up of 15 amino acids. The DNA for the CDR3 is TGTGCCAGCAGCTTAGGTAGCGGGGGGGCCGGTGAGCAGTTCTTC. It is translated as CASSLGSGGAGEQFF. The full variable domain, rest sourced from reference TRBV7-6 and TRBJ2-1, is GAGVSQSPRYKVTKRGQDVALRCDPISGHVSLYWYRQALGQGPEFLTYFNYEAQQDKSGLPNDRFSAERPEGSISTLTIQRTEQRDSAMYRCASSLGSGGAGEQFFGPGTRLTVL.

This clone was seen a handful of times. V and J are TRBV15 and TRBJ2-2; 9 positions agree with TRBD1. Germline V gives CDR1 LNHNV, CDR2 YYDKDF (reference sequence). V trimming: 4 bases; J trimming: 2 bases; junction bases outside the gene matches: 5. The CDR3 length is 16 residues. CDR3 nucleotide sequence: TGTGCCACCAGCAAGGGACAGGGCTTTAACACCGGGGAGCTGTTTTTT. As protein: CATSKGQGFNTGELFF. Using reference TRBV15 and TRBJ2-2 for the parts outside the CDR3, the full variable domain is DAMVIQNPRYQVTQFGKPVTLSCSQTLNHNVMYWYQQKSSQAPKLLFHYYDKDFNNEADTPDNFQSRRPNTSFCFLDIRSPGLGDTAMYLCATSKGQGFNTGELFFGEGSRLTVL.

DNA for the CDR3: TGCGCCAGCAGCTTGGATGGACAGGGGGCCGGAGGAAACACCATATATTTT. Its protein product is CASSLDGQGAGGNTIYF. The chain recombines TRBV5-1 with TRBJ1-3, with 11 bases fitting TRBD1. This CDR3 spans 17 amino acids. J gave up 4 bases and V 0 bases, and 6 bases lay outside the gene matches. The germline CDR1 and CDR2 sequences are SGHRS and YFSETQ.

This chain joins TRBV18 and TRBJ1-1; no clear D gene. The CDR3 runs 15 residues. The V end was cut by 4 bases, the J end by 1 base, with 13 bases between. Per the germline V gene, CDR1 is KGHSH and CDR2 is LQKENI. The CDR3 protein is CASSLRIETNTEAFF. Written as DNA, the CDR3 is TGTGCCAGCTCACTCAGGATAGAGACGAACACTGAAGCTTTCTTT.

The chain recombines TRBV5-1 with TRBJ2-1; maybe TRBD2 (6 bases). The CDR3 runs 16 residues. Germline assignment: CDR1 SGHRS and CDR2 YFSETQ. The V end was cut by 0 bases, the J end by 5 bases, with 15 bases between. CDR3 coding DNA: TGCGCCAGCAGCTTGGAAGGTAGGAGGGGCCACAATGAGCAGTTCTTC. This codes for CASSLEGRRGHNEQFF.

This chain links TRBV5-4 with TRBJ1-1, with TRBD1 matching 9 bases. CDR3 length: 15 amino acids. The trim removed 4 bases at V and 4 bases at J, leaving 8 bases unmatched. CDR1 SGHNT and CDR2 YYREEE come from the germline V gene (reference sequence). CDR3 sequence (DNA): TGTGCCAGCAGCACACCAACAGGGGGCGGCACTGAAGCTTTCTTT. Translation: CASSTPTGGGTEAFF.

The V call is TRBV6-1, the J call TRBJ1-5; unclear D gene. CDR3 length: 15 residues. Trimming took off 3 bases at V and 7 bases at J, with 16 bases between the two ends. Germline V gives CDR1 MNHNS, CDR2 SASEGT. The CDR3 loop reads CASSDFRSSLQPQHF. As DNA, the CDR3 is TGTGCCAGCAGTGATTTTAGAAGTTCCTTGCAGCCCCAGCATTTT.

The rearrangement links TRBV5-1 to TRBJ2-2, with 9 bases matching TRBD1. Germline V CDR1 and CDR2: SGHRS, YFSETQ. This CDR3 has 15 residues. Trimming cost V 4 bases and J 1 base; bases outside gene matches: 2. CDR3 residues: CASSGGQGNTGELFF. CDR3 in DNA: TGCGCCAGCAGCGGGGGACAGGGGAACACCGGGGAGCTGTTTTTT.

The CDR3 protein is CASSRTSGGLGNEQFF. CDR3 bases: TGTGCCAGCAGCCGGACTAGCGGGGGCCTTGGGAATGAGCAGTTCTTC. The V call is TRBV7-8, the J call TRBJ2-1; 13 bases map to TRBD2. There are 16 residues in the CDR3. V shed 5 bases, J shed 7 bases, and the junction held 8 bases outside the gene matches. Germline V gene data show CDR1 as SGHVS and CDR2 as FQNEAQ. Full variable domain (rest looked up from reference TRBV7-8 and TRBJ2-1): GAGVSQSPRYKVAKRGQDVALRCDPISGHVSLFWYQQALGQGPEFLTYFQNEAQLDKSGLPSDRFFAERPEGSVSTLKIQRTQQEDSAVYLCASSRTSGGLGNEQFFGPGTRLTVL.